The 17 T cell receptor beta chains in this list originate from one sample, sequenced in a study of blood T cell repertoires in COVID-19. The repertoire was sequenced with immunoSEQ multiplex PCR; TCRdb's copy has only in-frame clones and lacks some. The table records 350,000 to 500,000 clones, 80% to 90% of them present only once. The sequencing sample was made of peripheral blood. All receptors come from a man aged 18 to 29 with COVID-19, enrolled during active disease.

This sequence joins TRBV11-2 and TRBJ2-3; the match to TRBD2 covers 8 bases. From germline, CDR1 is SGHAT and CDR2 FQNNGV. The length of the CDR3 is 14 residues. Trimming at V came to 2 bases and at J to 7 bases, leaving 5 bases not matched to a gene. CDR3 sequence reads: CASSLTGGPNTQYF. CDR3 nucleotides: TGTGCCAGCAGCTTAACGGGGGGGCCGAATACGCAGTATTTT.

The rearrangement uses TRBV5-6 and TRBJ2-7; a possible D gene is TRBD1 (5 bases). The germline V and J ends were trimmed by 1 base and 2 bases, with 7 bases remaining between them. Germline-derived CDR1 and CDR2 are SGHDT and YYEEEE. This CDR3 comprises 13 residues. Here the CDR3 DNA reads TGTGCCAGCAGCTTGCCCAGGGCCTACGAGCAGTACTTC. It yields the protein CASSLPRAYEQYF.

The V gene is TRBV4-1, the J gene TRBJ2-7; D not certain. The CDR3 is made up of 15 amino acids. Germline loops: CDR1 MGHRA, CDR2 YSYEKL. V was clipped by 1 base and J by 4 bases, with 14 bases between them. CDR3 sequence (DNA): TGCGCCAGCAGCCAAGCAACCCTGACTCCGTACGAGCAGTACTTC. It is translated as CASSQATLTPYEQYF.

The V call is TRBV7-9, the J call TRBJ1-1; maybe TRBD1 (6 bases). The CDR3 has 14 residues. Germline CDR1 SEHNR, CDR2 FQNEAQ (reference sequence). The V gene lost 1 base and the J gene lost 1 base, with 7 bases spanning the gap. The CDR3 protein is CASSLGTENTEAFF. The DNA of the CDR3 is TGTGCCAGCAGCTTAGGGACAGAGAACACTGAAGCTTTCTTT.

This rearrangement joins TRBV29-1 to TRBJ1-1; possible D gene TRBD1, 5 bases. Looked up from germline, CDR1 is SQVTM and CDR2 is ANQGSEA. The ends were cut back, 5 bases at V and 1 base at J, with 20 bases in the middle. The CDR3 extends over 16 amino acids. The CDR3, as DNA: TGCAGCGTTATATCATCTTGGGGCACCTGGAACACTGAAGCTTTCTTT. Translated, it gives CSVISSWGTWNTEAFF.

V is TRBV3-1 (or the pseudogene TRBV3-2) and J is TRBJ2-7; the D gene is possibly TRBD1 (5 bases). V lost 4 bases and J lost 4, with 8 bases in between. Germline CDR1 LGHDT, CDR2 YNNKEL (reference sequence). The CDR3 sequence is 12 residues long. The CDR3 reads CASSRAGYEQYF. DNA for the CDR3: TGTGCCAGCAGCCGAGCAGGGTACGAGCAGTACTTC.

V usage is TRBV3-1 (or the pseudogene TRBV3-2) and J usage is TRBJ1-3, with unresolved D. The CDR3 consists of 12 residues. V lost 1 base, J lost 7 bases, and 5 bases lay in between. Germline CDR1 LGHDT, CDR2 YNNKEL (reference sequence). DNA for the CDR3: TGTGCCAGCAGCCAAGCCCATAACACCATATATTTT. Translated, it gives CASSQAHNTIYF.

The V call is TRBV7-9, the J call TRBJ1-2; D is uncertain. Trimming stripped 5 bases from V and 5 bases from J, with 27 bases between. CDR3 length: 18 amino acids. Germline V lookup: CDR1 SEHNR, CDR2 FQNEAQ (reference sequence). CDR3 region: CASSTASGPAGGSYGYTF. CDR3 DNA sequence: TGTGCCAGCAGCACGGCATCCGGGCCCGCGGGTGGATCGTATGGCTACACCTTC. Full variable domain (remainder filled in from reference TRBV7-9 and TRBJ1-2): DTGVSQNPRHKITKRGQNVTFRCDPISEHNRLYWYRQTLGQGPEFLTYFQNEAQLEKSRLLSDRFSAERPKGSFSTLEIQRTEQGDSAMYLCASSTASGPAGGSYGYTFGSGTRLTVV.

The chain employs TRBV3-1 (or the pseudogene TRBV3-2) and TRBJ2-7, with D possibly matching TRBD2 (6 bases). This CDR3 is built from 15 residues. From germline, CDR1 is LGHDT and CDR2 YNNKEL (reference sequence). V lost 4 bases and J 5 bases, leaving 18 bases between the germline ends. The CDR3 here is CASSLQGAGLHEQYF. For the CDR3, the DNA is TGTGCCAGCAGCCTACAAGGTGCGGGACTCCACGAGCAGTACTTC.

The chain carries TRBV5-6 and TRBJ2-2, with 11 nucleotides matching TRBD2. This CDR3 has 18 amino acids. Germline loops: CDR1 SGHDT, CDR2 YYEEEE. J lost 4 bases, V lost 4 bases, and 12 bases had no gene match. The CDR3 DNA reads TGTGCCAGCAGCCATCTAGCGGGGGGCCCTCTTATCACCGGGGAGCTGTTTTTT. Its protein product is CASSHLAGGPLITGELFF.

The rearrangement links TRBV19 to TRBJ2-7; D is perhaps TRBD1 (7 bases). Between the trimmed V and J ends, which lost 7 bases and 4 bases, there was a span of 17 bases. The CDR3 runs to 14 residues. Germline assignment: CDR1 LNHDA and CDR2 SQIVND (reference sequence). The CDR3 sequence is CASTPGDRPYEQYF. The CDR3 nucleotides are TGTGCCAGTACCCCGGGGGACAGACCTTACGAGCAGTACTTC.

This chain joins TRBV14 and TRBJ2-3; TRBD2 matches at 10 bases. The CDR3 spans 17 residues. Germline V gene data show CDR1 as SGHDN and CDR2 as FVKESK. The J segment lost 2 bases and the V segment lost 3 bases, leaving 8 bases of the junction unmatched. In DNA form, the CDR3 reads TGTGCCAGCAGCCACTTAACTAGCGGGACCTTCACAGATACGCAGTATTTT. Translating gives CASSHLTSGTFTDTQYF.

J is TRBJ2-3 and V is TRBV27; tentative D call: TRBD2 (5 bases). Germline CDR1 and CDR2: MNHEY and SMNVEV (reference sequence). The V end lost 4 bases, the J end lost 2 bases, and 10 bases lay between the germline ends. CDR3 length: 14 amino acids. The CDR3 reads CASSSEGPTDTQYF. CDR3 DNA: TGTGCCAGCAGTTCTGAGGGCCCCACAGATACGCAGTATTTT.

The chain combines TRBV5-6 with TRBJ2-1, with 7 bases lining up with TRBD1. Germline assignment: CDR1 SGHDT and CDR2 YYEEEE. CDR3 length: 14 amino acids. V lost 5 bases, J lost 8 bases, and 10 bases stayed unmatched. DNA of the CDR3: TGTGCCAGCAGTTGGGGACAGATATGGGATGAGCAGTTCTTC. Translating it yields CASSWGQIWDEQFF.

The chain couples TRBV7-9 to TRBJ2-1, with a possible D match to TRBD1 (5 bases). The CDR3 sequence is 16 residues long. Trimming stripped 1 base from V and 7 bases from J, with 17 bases between. Germline CDR1 is SEHNR and CDR2 is FQNEAQ (reference sequence). The CDR3 nucleotides are TGTGCCAGCAGCTTAGAGTGGCAGCCCCCAGGGAATGAGCAGTTCTTC. It yields the protein CASSLEWQPPGNEQFF.

This chain connects TRBV20-1 to TRBJ2-1, with D unclear. CDR3 size: 15 residues. Germline V gives CDR1 DFQATT, CDR2 SNEGSKA (reference sequence). V lost 3 bases, J lost 3 bases, and 15 bases lay in between. The CDR3 sequence is CSASGWATSYNEQFF. CDR3 nucleotide sequence: TGCAGTGCTAGTGGCTGGGCCACCAGCTACAATGAGCAGTTCTTC.

The chain uses TRBV7-9 and TRBJ2-7; possible D gene TRBD1, 5 bases. The germline gives CDR1 SEHNR, CDR2 FQNEAQ (reference sequence). The V end lost 8 bases, the J end lost 5 bases, and 13 bases lay between the germline ends. The CDR3 is made up of 12 amino acids. CDR3: CASQDTADEQYF. The CDR3 DNA follows: TGTGCCAGCCAGGACACGGCCGACGAGCAGTACTTC.